This T cell receptor beta chain was found in a study of OX40 agonist ivuxolimab in advanced cancers. Using immunoSEQ multiplex PCR, the repertoire was profiled, and TCRdb retains in-frame clones only, with some absent. Found here are 65,000 to 70,000 clones, 80% to 90% of them singletons; the top ten hold 6.5%. Trimming shortened V by 8 bases and J by 4 bases, and 12 bases separated the two germline ends. The CDR3 is 12 residues long. Per germline, CDR1 SNHLY and CDR2 FYNNEI. The chain has TRBV2 and TRBJ2-7; D gene ambiguous. The sequence was obtained from an adult with an advanced solid tumor such as melanoma, head and neck, liver or kidney cancer. Sequences were derived from CD4+ or CD8+ T cells sorted from blood, sampled in a trial of the OX40 agonist ivuxolimab. CDR3 amino acids: CASHLVPYEQYF. The CDR3 DNA reads TGTGCCAGCCACCTAGTCCCTTACGAGCAGTACTTC.